Listed below are T cell receptor beta chains from one sample, sequenced in a study of Graves' ophthalmopathy and Graves' hyperthyroidism. TCRdb analysed the multiplex PCR reads with MiXCR anew, one entry per CDR3 protein. The data contain 650,000 to 800,000 distinct CDR3 sequences, over 40% of them seen just once; the ten biggest clones take up over 2.5%. Sequenced material: peripheral blood. The source of these receptors is an adult man with Graves' ophthalmopathy. Both conserved end residues are part of each CDR3. The D gene is left open where the match is weak. Expanded clones are given a class, and other clones once, few, many or no size at all.

many - TRBJ1-5 TRBV6-5 CASSEVSAYSNQPQHF TGTGCCAGCAGTGAAGTATCGGCGTATAGCAATCAGCCCCAGCATTTT
- TRBD1 TRBJ2-5 TRBV15 CATSRTPSGTGGETQYF TGTGCCACCAGCAGGACACCCTCCGGGACAGGGGGGGAGACCCAGTACTTC
- - TRBJ1-4 TRBV7-9 CASSFTRRGPDEKLFF TGTGCCAGCAGCTTTACCCGCCGGGGGCCTGATGAAAAACTGTTTTTT
- - TRBJ2-7 TRBV30 CASWGSYEQYF TGTGCCTCCTGGGGCTCCTACGAGCAGTACTTC
many - TRBJ1-1 TRBV19 CASSMRGRNTEAFF TGTGCCAGTAGTATGCGGGGGAGGAACACTGAAGCTTTCTTT
many TRBD1 TRBJ2-7 TRBV29-1 CSVDGTGSSYEQYF TGCAGCGTTGACGGGACAGGGTCCTCCTACGAGCAGTACTTC
many - TRBJ2-7 TRBV20-1 CSARTGTKSYEQYF TGCAGTGCTAGAACTGGGACCAAATCCTACGAGCAGTACTTC
many TRBD1 TRBJ1-2 TRBV19 CASSRQGDGYTF TGTGCCAGTAGTAGACAGGGAGATGGCTACACCTTC
few - TRBJ2-2 TRBV20-1 CSAQVPNTGELFF TGCAGTGCCCAGGTCCCGAACACCGGGGAGCTGTTTTTT
- - TRBJ1-5 TRBV28 CASSFSRANQPQHF TGTGCCAGCAGTTTCTCTAGAGCTAATCAGCCCCAGCATTTT
many - TRBJ2-7 TRBV7-2 CASSLLVTGTYEQYF TGTGCCAGCAGCCTCTTAGTTACCGGTACCTACGAGCAGTACTTC
- - TRBJ1-1 TRBV2 CASSEMAGPRTEAFF TGTGCCAGCAGTGAAATGGCAGGCCCGAGGACTGAAGCTTTCTTT
- - TRBJ2-7 TRBV6-5 CASSSKWGQYEQYF TGTGCCAGCAGTTCCAAATGGGGGCAGTACGAGCAGTACTTC
- TRBD1 TRBJ2-5 TRBV10-3 CAISITGEETQYF TGTGCCATCAGCATCACAGGGGAAGAGACCCAGTACTTC
few - TRBJ2-5 TRBV25-1 CASSYGAGGTGSRETQYF TGTGCCAGCAGTTACGGCGCGGGGGGGACAGGGTCGCGGGAGACCCAGTACTTC